This entry lists 4 T cell receptor beta chains sequenced from one sample in a study of monozygotic twins with inflammatory bowel disease. TCRdb reprocessed the 5' RACE reads and keeps a single row for each CDR3 protein, giving no DNA. The sample table sets out about 380,000 distinct CDR3 sequences. The sequenced sample consisted of blood. These TCRs come from a human donor with ulcerative colitis or Crohn's disease, or a healthy co-twin of an affected twin (not recorded which).

The chain combines TRBV18 with TRBJ1-5; the TCRdb call, TRBD1, lacks DNA for checking. CDR3 size: 16 residues. Germline lookup yields CDR1 KGHSH and CDR2 LQKENI. The CDR3 loop reads CASSRTDPGRNQPQHF.

The V call is TRBV20-1, the J call TRBJ1-4. Per germline, CDR1 DFQATT and CDR2 SNEGSKA (reference sequence). This CDR3 has 14 residues. The CDR3 protein is CSASRQVLNEKLFF.

The genes are TRBV20-1 and TRBJ2-7; without DNA, the TCRdb call of TRBD1 cannot be checked. In germline, CDR1 is DFQATT, CDR2 SNEGSKA (reference sequence). The CDR3 spans 14 residues. The CDR3 loop reads CSARTRDPAYEQYF.

The chain uses TRBV11-2 and TRBJ2-3; absent DNA, TCRdb's TRBD1 call cannot be checked. This CDR3 has 17 amino acids. CDR1 and CDR2 (germline): SGHAT, FQNNGV. The CDR3: CASSLDRGRFVSDTQYF.